A selection of T cell receptor beta chains follows, all from one sample in a study of control samples from healthy donors and cancer patients. Repertoires were generated with immunoSEQ multiplex PCR, while TCRdb's copy carries only in-frame clones and drops some. The sample lists tens of thousands of clones, 89% occurring once. Sample: PBMCs. Receptors originate from a man aged 55 to 70 with colorectal cancer. Each CDR3 is given with its conserved first and last residue. A D gene is named only where the DNA matches it firmly. Some rows have no size entry. The others give once, few or many, or a class for an expanded clone.

v_call	clone_size	d_call	j_call	cdr3_nt	cdr3_aa
TRBV24-1	.	.	TRBJ1-1	TGTGCCACCAGTGTGGGGGGGAACACTGAAGCTTTCTTT	CATSVGGNTEAFF
TRBV19	.	.	TRBJ2-7	TGTGCCAGTAGCCTTAGGGCAGGTTCCACCTACGAGCAGTACTTC	CASSLRAGSTYEQYF
TRBV6-4	.	TRBD1	TRBJ2-2	TGTGCCAGTCGACAGGGTACGGGGGAGCTGTTTTTT	CASRQGTGELFF
TRBV6-5	.	TRBD1	TRBJ2-4	TGTGCCAGCAGGGGACAGGTTATGTCCAAAAACATTCAGTACTTC	CASRGQVMSKNIQYF
TRBV12-3/TRBV12-4	.	.	TRBJ1-1	TGTGCCAGCGAAACCTGGGGGCAGGATGAAGCTTTCTTT	CASETWGQDEAFF
TRBV4-1	.	.	TRBJ1-2	TGCGCCAGCAGCCAAGGCTATGGCTACACCTTC	CASSQGYGYTF
TRBV19	once	TRBD1	TRBJ2-7	TGTGCCAGTAGGCCTAGGGGGCCGGAATACGAGCAGTACTTC	CASRPRGPEYEQYF
TRBV28	.	.	TRBJ1-5	TGTGCCAGCAGTTCAGTCCCCCGCTACAATCAGCCCCAGCATTTT	CASSSVPRYNQPQHF
TRBV3-1/TRBV3-2	once	.	TRBJ2-3	TGTGCCAGCAGCCTCACAGATACGCAGTATTTT	CASSLTDTQYF
TRBV30	.	TRBD2	TRBJ2-3	TGTGCCTGGGGGGGACTAGTTGGCACAGATACGCAGTATTTT	CAWGGLVGTDTQYF
TRBV4-2	.	.	TRBJ2-1	TGTGCCAGCAGCCTAGAGCTAGCCTACAATGAGCAGTTCTTC	CASSLELAYNEQFF
TRBV4-1	once	.	TRBJ2-7	TGCGCCAGCAGCCAAGTGGCCCAGGCGTCCTACGAGCAGTACTTC	CASSQVAQASYEQYF
TRBV30	once	.	TRBJ1-4	TGTGCCTGGAGTACTAGATTTCCGGGAGCCATTAATGAAAAACTGTTTTTT	CAWSTRFPGAINEKLFF